This T cell receptor beta chain was identified in a study of control samples from healthy donors and cancer patients. The CDR3 runs 15 residues. Germline V gene sequence: CDR1 SGHTA, CDR2 FQGNSA. Trimming left V 5 bases short and J 10 bases short, with 18 bases between. Sequenced by immunoSEQ multiplex PCR; TCRdb stores in-frame clones only, minus some. The table shows 170,000 or so clones, with around 90% occurring only once. The V call is TRBV7-2, the J call TRBJ1-6; a weak D match, TRBD1 (5 bases). This receptor was obtained from a woman aged 50 to 65 in good health. Specimen: blood. The CDR3 coding sequence is TGTGCCAGCAGCCCGGGGGTGGACTACAGGTCACCCCTCCACTTT. Translated: CASSPGVDYRSPLHF.